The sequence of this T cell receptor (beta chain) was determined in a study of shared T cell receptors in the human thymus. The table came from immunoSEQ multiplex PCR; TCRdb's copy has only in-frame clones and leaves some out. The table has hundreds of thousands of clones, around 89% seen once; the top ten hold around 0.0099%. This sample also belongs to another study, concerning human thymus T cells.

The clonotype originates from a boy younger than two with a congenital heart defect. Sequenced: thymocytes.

CDR3 coding DNA: TGTGCCAGCTGCCGCCCTAGCGGTCCTGGCACAGATACGCAGTATTTT. Its protein is CASCRPSGPGTDTQYF. This chain uses TRBV2 with TRBJ2-3, with 7 bases identical to TRBD2. J gave up 1 base and V 8 bases, and 12 bases lay outside the gene matches. The CDR3 totals 16 residues. CDR1 and CDR2 (germline): SNHLY, FYNNEI.